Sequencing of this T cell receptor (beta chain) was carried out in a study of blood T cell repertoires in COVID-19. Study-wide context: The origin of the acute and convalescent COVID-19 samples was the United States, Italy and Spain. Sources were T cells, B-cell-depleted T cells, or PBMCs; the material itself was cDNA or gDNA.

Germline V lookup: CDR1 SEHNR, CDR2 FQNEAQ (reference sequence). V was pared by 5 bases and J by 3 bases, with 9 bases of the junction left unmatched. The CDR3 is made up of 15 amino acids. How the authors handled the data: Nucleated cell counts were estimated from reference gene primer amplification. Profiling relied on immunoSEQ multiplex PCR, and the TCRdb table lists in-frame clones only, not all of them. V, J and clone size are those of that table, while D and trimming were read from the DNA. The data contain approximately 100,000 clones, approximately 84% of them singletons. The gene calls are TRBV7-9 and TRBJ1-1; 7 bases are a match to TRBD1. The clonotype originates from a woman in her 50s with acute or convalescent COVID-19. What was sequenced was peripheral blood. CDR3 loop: CASSRQGWQDTEAFF. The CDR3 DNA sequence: TGTGCCAGCAGCCGACAGGGATGGCAGGACACTGAAGCTTTCTTT.